This entry features one TCR beta chain sequence. This clonotype was observed many times. Its antigen specificity is not known. An end of the junction differs from the germline gene, which may be a read error. This entry comes from a study of breast tumors, draining lymph nodes, adjacent tissues (dated by TCRdb to the mid-2010s). Some background on the complete study: Breast cancer patients provided tumor, adjacent nontumor tissue and axillary lymph nodes, and the study compared the TCR beta repertoires across these three sources. In human breast cancer, the study set out to evaluate how tumor, surrounding tissue and draining lymph node repertoires relate to one another and whether T cells may move between these sites. What the authors observed across the whole study: A scenario in which most tumor T cells derive from the lymph node and then expand within tumor tissue was judged to be consistent with the data. Rather than being directly demonstrated, the conclusion that tumor T cells originate in lymph nodes was presented as consistent with a hypothesis. In luminal-like breast cancer, tumor and nontumor tissue repertoires resembled each other significantly more than in basal-like breast cancer. Tumor T-cell repertoires showed less diversity than lymph node repertoires and more diversity than nontumor tissue repertoires, and tumor T-cell repertoires showed preferential V and J gene usage.

Reads for this sample came from an Illumina HiSeq 2000. TCR beta chain libraries were generated through multiplex PCR amplification. The amplified TCR beta chain products were analyzed by high-throughput sequencing. Through fastp at Q25 and MiXCR, TCRdb rebuilt clones from the public reads, retaining in-frame beta chains. Merged by CDR3 protein, the rows form single entries marked with the most common genes and DNA. Recorded for this sample are about 120,000 distinct CDR3 sequences; 20% of them occurred a single time. Of the sample, more than 3% falls within the top ten clones. The lymph node samples were taken from the axillary draining lymph nodes of breast cancer patients. The sequence derives from a female donor with breast cancer. Some clones in this sample may be carry-over from other donors' samples. The sample comprised axillary lymph node tissue.

The nucleotides read TGCAGTGCCAGAGATCAGCGGGGGGGCCCCTACAATGAGCAGTTCTTC. This sequence encodes CSARDQRGGPYNEQFF. This receptor chain uses TRBV20-1 and TRBJ2-1, and TRBD2 matches 10 of the central bases. The CDR3, from cysteine to phenylalanine, totals 16 residues. Of the read, only the CDR3 DNA is kept; its 48 bases are in frame from base 1. Looking up the germline V gene (reference sequence) yields CDR1 DFQATT and CDR2 SNEGSKA.